This paragraph covers one T cell receptor (beta chain) sequence. Its antigen is unidentified. Reverse transcription of all isolated RNA meant that expressed TCRB transcripts were sequenced. Produced via immunoSEQ multiplex PCR; TCRdb's table is partial and in-frame only. The table lists more than 60,000 clones, over 50% of them singletons. The sample comes from a study of beta chain features in type 1 diabetes. CDR1 is SGHRS and CDR2 is YFSETQ in the germline V gene. Trimming shortened V by 2 bases and J by 5 bases, and 10 bases separated the two germline ends. CDR3 length equals 13 residues. Findings and limits, study-wide: Shortening that was moderate but significant affected the TCRB CDR3s of Type 1 diabetes patients in all four CD4+ subsets. Type 1 diabetes patients had fewer VDJ junction insertions and more deletions. PCR might preferentially amplify shorter templates, equally in patients and controls.

This receptor was identified in a woman aged 18-29 years in good health. This rearrangement joins TRBV5-1 to TRBJ2-5, with D possibly matching TRBD2 (5 bases). The sample comprised Tregs from blood. This CDR3 reads CASSFTRGETQYF. CDR3 coding DNA: TGCGCCAGCAGCTTTACTAGAGGGGAGACCCAGTACTTC.